This entry is about one T cell receptor beta chain. Its matching antigen is unknown. A universal primer site was created by template switching, with the cDNA bearing unique molecular identifiers. TCRdb re-called the 5' RACE reads through MiXCR, storing one row per CDR3 protein. In the table there are approximately 500,000 distinct CDR3 sequences, less than 25% of which are singletons. This record belongs to a study of identical twins. Study results and limitations: Zero-insertion results could be subject to partial confounding by invariant MAIT and iNKT cells.

In germline, CDR1 is LGHNA, CDR2 YSLEER. V was pared by 0 bases and J by 5 bases, with 0 bases of the junction left unmatched. This CDR3 spans 13 amino acids. Another study also made use of these data, one on T cells expressing NK-cell markers.

Specimen: CD4+ T cells sorted from blood. The V and J genes are TRBV4-3 and TRBJ2-7, with 8 bases aligning to TRBD2. The clonotype comes from a woman aged 18-29 years in good health. The CDR3 spells CASSQDGGDEQYF. DNA of the CDR3: TGCGCCAGCAGCCAAGACGGGGGGGACGAGCAGTACTTC.